The 20 T cell receptor beta chains in this list originate from one sample, sequenced in a study of T cell repertoires in cytomegalovirus infection. What these receptors recognize is not known. TCRdb processed the reads anew with MiXCR; each CDR3 protein has one entry. The sample contains 140,000 to 150,000 distinct CDR3 sequences, 32% of which appear only once. The material sequenced was CD8+ T cells from cultured PBMCs, taken from culture after CMV antigen stimulation. Receptors originate from a human donor in good health (CMV status not recorded). Some clones in this sample may be carry-over from other donors' samples.

There are a few counts of this clonotype. DNA for the CDR3: TGTGCCAGCATAGATCGGGCGGTTTGGCAGCCCCAGCATTTT. Translation: CASIDRAVWQPQHF. The V and J genes are TRBV6-6 and TRBJ1-5; no clear D. The germline CDR1 and CDR2 sequences are MNHNY and SVGAGI (reference sequence). V lost 7 bases and J lost 7, with 17 bases in between. This CDR3 is built from 14 residues.

This clonotype was counted between two and nine times. CDR3 sequence (DNA): TGTGCCAGCTCCGGGACAGGGCTTTACAATGAGCAGTTCTTC. Its protein is CASSGTGLYNEQFF. The V gene is TRBV7-6, the J gene TRBJ2-1; TRBD1 agrees at 9 bases. Trimming took 8 bases from V and 4 from J; bases not matched to a gene: 6. The CDR3 has 14 amino acids. Germline V gives CDR1 SGHVS, CDR2 FNYEAQ.

This clonotype was recorded only once. The chain combines TRBV12-3 or TRBV12-4 with TRBJ2-1; maybe TRBD2 (6 bases). Deletions cut 3 bases from V and 6 bases from J, with 9 bases between. The CDR3 is 13 residues long. The DNA of the CDR3 is TGTGCCAGCAGTTTCTTCGGGGGCAATGAGCAGTTCTTC. Its protein product is CASSFFGGNEQFF.

This clonotype appeared a few times. The V call is TRBV20-1, the J call TRBJ2-1; possible D gene TRBD2, 6 bases. Trimming stripped 3 bases from V and 4 bases from J, with 7 bases between. CDR3 length: 12 residues. The V gene's germline CDR1 is DFQATT and CDR2 SNEGSKA (reference sequence). The CDR3 is CSARGTYNEQFF. CDR3 bases: TGCAGTGCTAGGGGGACTTACAATGAGCAGTTCTTC.

The rearrangement uses TRBV4-1 and TRBJ2-1, with 10 bases fitting TRBD2. With V trimmed by 5 bases and J by 8 bases, 6 bases remained unmatched. This CDR3 region has 14 residues. Germline V gives CDR1 MGHRA, CDR2 YSYEKL. CDR3: CASSDERGGDEQFF. The DNA of the CDR3 is TGCGCCAGCAGCGACGAGCGGGGGGGCGATGAGCAGTTCTTC.

On this clonotype: This clone may be a read error of a much larger clone one base away. This chain's CDR3 is CARGILEISYNEQFF. As DNA, the CDR3 is TGTGCCAGAGGTATTTTGGAAATCTCCTACAATGAGCAGTTCTTC. The rearrangement uses TRBV7-2 and TRBJ2-1; D gene uncertain. CDR1 and CDR2 from the germline V gene are SGHTA and FQGNSA. CDR3 size: 15 residues. V dropped 9 bases and J dropped 0 bases, with 15 bases sitting between them.

In this sample, this clonotype turned up a few times. The chain links TRBV6-6 to TRBJ1-5; possibly TRBD1 for D (6 bases). The germline V gene has CDR1 MNHNY and CDR2 SVGAGI (reference sequence). The V end lost 5 bases, the J end lost 0 bases, and 14 bases lay between the germline ends. CDR3 length: 16 residues. The CDR3 loop is CASSTGTRYSNQPQHF. The CDR3 DNA is TGTGCCAGCAGTACAGGGACAAGATATAGCAATCAGCCCCAGCATTTT.

CDR3: CASSYQSTVETQYF. CDR3 nucleotides: TGTGCCAGCAGTTACCAGTCGACCGTAGAGACCCAGTACTTC. V is TRBV6-6 and J is TRBJ2-5; D is unresolved. V lost 2 bases and J lost 4, with 11 bases in between. The CDR3 extends over 14 amino acids. The germline CDR1 and CDR2 sequences are MNHNY and SVGAGI (reference sequence).

The chain joins TRBV2 to TRBJ2-1; 8 bases align to TRBD2. Trimming took 8 bases from V and 0 from J; bases not matched to a gene: 6. Germline V CDR1 and CDR2: SNHLY, FYNNEI. The CDR3 consists of 15 residues. The CDR3: CASRGGLSSYNEQFF. The DNA of the CDR3 is TGTGCCAGCCGCGGGGGGCTAAGCTCCTACAATGAGCAGTTCTTC.

This clonotype showed up just a few times. The J gene is TRBJ1-5, the V gene TRBV19, with unresolved D. CDR3 size: 13 residues. Trimming left V 9 bases short and J 5 bases short, with 14 bases between. The germline V gene has CDR1 LNHDA and CDR2 SQIVND (reference sequence). CDR3 residues: CASGWGTDQPQHF. For the CDR3, the DNA is TGTGCCAGCGGCTGGGGAACGGATCAGCCCCAGCATTTT.

The J gene is TRBJ2-3, the V gene TRBV28; no reliable D call. Trimming took 5 bases from V and 6 from J, leaving 15 bases between them. This CDR3 comprises 14 residues. Germline values: CDR1 MDHEN, CDR2 SYDVKM. The DNA of the CDR3 is TGTGCCAGCAGTAGGCGAGTGGGGTGGGATACGCAGTATTTT. It encodes CASSRRVGWDTQYF.

This clonotype was observed a few times. The CDR3 loop reads CASGPWSPLHF. Here the CDR3 DNA reads TGTGCCAGCGGCCCATGGTCACCCCTCCACTTT. The rearrangement joins TRBV27 to TRBJ1-6; D not resolved. V lost 8 bases, J lost 10 bases, and 9 bases lay in between. From germline, CDR1 is MNHEY and CDR2 SMNVEV (reference sequence). This CDR3 region has 11 residues.

This clonotype was seen ten or more times. V and J are TRBV7-8 and TRBJ1-4; no reliable D call. Germline V gives CDR1 SGHVS, CDR2 FQNEAQ. This CDR3 spans 14 amino acids. V was pared by 1 base and J by 1 base, with 4 bases between. The CDR3 spells CASSLDRTNEKLFF. CDR3 nucleotide sequence: TGTGCCAGCAGCTTAGACCGAACTAATGAAAAACTGTTTTTT.

V usage is TRBV5-4 and J usage is TRBJ2-7; unclear D gene. This CDR3 comprises 13 residues. Trimming removed 5 bases at V and 7 bases at J, with 16 bases between. Germline V gene data show CDR1 as SGHNT and CDR2 as YYREEE (reference sequence). CDR3 in amino acids: CASRGSSDEEQYF. CDR3 DNA sequence: TGTGCCAGCAGGGGGTCGTCGGACGAGGAGCAGTACTTC.

This clonotype has a handful of counts. V and J are TRBV20-1 and TRBJ1-1, with D possibly matching TRBD1 (5 bases). The ends were cut back, 4 bases at V and 6 bases at J, with 12 bases in the middle. Per the germline V gene, CDR1 is DFQATT and CDR2 is SNEGSKA (reference sequence). This CDR3 contains 12 residues. The CDR3 nucleotides are TGCAGTGCTACCCTGGGGGGACCTGAAGCTTTCTTT. Encoded protein: CSATLGGPEAFF.

This clonotype was observed a few times. The chain recombines TRBV20-1 with TRBJ1-2; 7 bases agree with TRBD1. This CDR3 has 12 residues. V dropped 5 bases and J dropped 8; count of bases not matched to a gene: 8. From germline, CDR1 is DFQATT and CDR2 SNEGSKA (reference sequence). In DNA form, the CDR3 reads TGCAGTGCTTGGGGGGACAGCCTAGGCTACACCTTC. The encoded protein is CSAWGDSLGYTF.

This rearrangement joins TRBV14 to TRBJ1-1; D perhaps matches TRBD1 (5 bases). Germline CDR1 reads SGHDN; CDR2 reads FVKESK. Trimming stripped 6 bases from V and 12 bases from J, with 20 bases between. The CDR3 sequence is 13 residues long. The CDR3 DNA sequence: TGTGCCAGCAGTACCTCAGGGTACGATTTGTCTTTCTTT. Translation gives CASSTSGYDLSFF. The variable domain in full, completed from reference TRBV14 and TRBJ1-1, reads EAGVTQFPSHSVIEKGQTVTLRCDPISGHDNLYWYRRVMGKEIKFLLHFVKESKQDESGMPNNRFLAERTGGTYSTLKVQPAELEDSGVYFCASSTSGYDLSFFGQGTRLTVV.

This clonotype was seen more than once but under ten times. This chain joins TRBV27 and TRBJ2-6; D tentatively fits TRBD1 or TRBD2 (5 bases each). V was shortened by 6 bases and J by 3 bases, with 15 bases between the two germline ends. Germline V gene data show CDR1 as MNHEY and CDR2 as SMNVEV (reference sequence). CDR3 size: 16 residues. In DNA form, the CDR3 reads TGTGCCAGCAGATCCCCGGGGCGCGGTGGGGCCAACGTCCTGACTTTC. Protein: CASRSPGRGGANVLTF.

This clonotype occurred a few times. This rearrangement joins TRBV12-3 or TRBV12-4 to TRBJ2-7; D is possibly TRBD1 (6 bases). This CDR3 comprises 13 residues. Trimming removed 2 bases from V and 4 bases from J, with 9 bases in between. As DNA, the CDR3 is TGTGCCAGCAGTTTATGGCAGGGGTACGAGCAGTACTTC. Translated: CASSLWQGYEQYF.

This chain links TRBV3-1 with TRBJ1-1; perhaps TRBD1 as D (6 bases). The V and J ends lost 1 base and 5 bases respectively, with 14 bases between them. The CDR3 is 15 amino acids. Germline CDR1 is LGHDT and CDR2 is YNNKEL (reference sequence). The CDR3 loop is CASSQGLGGRTEAFF. The CDR3 DNA is TGTGCCAGCAGCCAAGGGCTAGGGGGGAGAACTGAAGCTTTCTTT.